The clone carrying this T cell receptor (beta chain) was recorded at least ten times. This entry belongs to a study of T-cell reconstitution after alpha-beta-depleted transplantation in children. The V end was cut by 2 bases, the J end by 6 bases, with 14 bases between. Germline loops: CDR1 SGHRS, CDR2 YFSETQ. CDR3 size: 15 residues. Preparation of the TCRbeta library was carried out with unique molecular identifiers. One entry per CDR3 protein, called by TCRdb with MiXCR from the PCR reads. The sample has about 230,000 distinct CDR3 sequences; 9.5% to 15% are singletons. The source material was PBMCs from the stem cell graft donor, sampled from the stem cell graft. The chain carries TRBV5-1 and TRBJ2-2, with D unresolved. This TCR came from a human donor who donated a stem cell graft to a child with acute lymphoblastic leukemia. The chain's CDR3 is CASSFIGNAPGELFF. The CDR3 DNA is TGCGCCAGCAGCTTCATAGGGAACGCTCCCGGGGAGCTGTTTTTT.